Sequencing of this TCR beta chain was carried out in a study of T-cell reconstitution after alpha-beta-depleted transplantation in children. Unique molecular identifiers were used in preparing the TCRbeta library. Each CDR3 protein is one row after TCRdb ran MiXCR on the PCR reads. This table has around 300,000 distinct CDR3 sequences, less than 9.5% appearing once. General study results and limits: Recipient T cells and thymic progenitors that survived gave rise to the high TCRbeta diversity observed at day 60 in some patients. By one year post-transplant, T-cell counts and diversity largely arose from T cells that were newly produced. Expanded graft clones numbering several hundred reportedly gave rise to alpha-beta T cells about two months after transplant.

This clonotype was seen only a few times. Its antigen is undetermined. The germline CDR1 and CDR2 sequences are DFQATT and SNEGSKA (reference sequence). CDR3 length: 12 residues. V gave up 7 bases and J gave up 5 bases; unmatched junction bases: 4. The TCR was taken from a female patient aged 2 to 10 who had a stem cell transplant for Fanconi anemia, so the T cells may come from the graft donor. Specimen: peripheral blood, collected 360 days after TCRalphabeta/CD19-depleted stem cell transplant. V is TRBV20-1 and J is TRBJ2-5; TRBD1 matches 10 bases. The CDR3 nucleotides are TGCAGTGAGACAGGGGGCGGCGAGACCCAGTACTTC. It translates to CSETGGGETQYF.